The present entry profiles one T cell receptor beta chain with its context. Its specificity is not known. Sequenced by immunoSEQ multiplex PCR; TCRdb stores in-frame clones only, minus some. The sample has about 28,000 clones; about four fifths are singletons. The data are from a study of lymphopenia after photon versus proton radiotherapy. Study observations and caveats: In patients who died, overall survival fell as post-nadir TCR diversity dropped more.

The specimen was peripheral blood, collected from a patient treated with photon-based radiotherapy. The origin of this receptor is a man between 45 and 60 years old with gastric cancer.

CDR3 residues: CASSFSSYNEQFF. CDR3 in DNA: TGTGCCAGCAGCTTTAGCTCCTACAATGAGCAGTTCTTC. The rearrangement links TRBV9 to TRBJ2-1; unclear D gene. V gave up 4 bases and J gave up 0 bases, with 5 bases separating them. CDR3 length: 13 amino acids. Germline CDR1 is SGDLS and CDR2 is YYNGEE.